A selection of T cell receptor beta chains follows, all from one sample in a study of beta chain features in type 1 diabetes. Sequencing used immunoSEQ multiplex PCR; TCRdb keeps in-frame clones, though not all of them. The sample shows about 260,000 clones, 24% of them seen only once. Input material: naive CD4+ T cells from blood. The receptor set was obtained from a woman in her twenties or thirties with type 1 diabetes. CDR3s include the opening cysteine and the closing phenylalanine or tryptophan. The D gene is left open where the match is weak. Expanded clones are given a class, and other clones once, few, many or no size at all.

d_gene	v_gene	abundance	j_gene	CDR3nt	CDR3aa
TRBD2	TRBV19	NA	TRBJ2-1	TGTGCCAGTAGTATACGGGCTAGCGGGAGCTACAATGAGCAGTTCTTC	CASSIRASGSYNEQFF
NA	TRBV18	few	TRBJ2-1	TGTGCCAGCTCACCATCCGGCCGCGACAGGTTGAATGAGCAGTTCTTC	CASSPSGRDRLNEQFF
TRBD2	TRBV5-1	few	TRBJ2-7	TGCGCCAGCAGCCAAGGGACTAGCGGGGATTACGAGCAGTACTTC	CASSQGTSGDYEQYF
NA	TRBV5-4	few	TRBJ1-1	TGTGCCAGCAGCTTGGGACAATGGGTGAACACTGAAGCTTTCTTT	CASSLGQWVNTEAFF
TRBD2	TRBV9	NA	TRBJ2-1	TGTGCCAGCAGCCTAACCGGGACTAGCGGGAGGAGCTCCTACAATGAGCAGTTCTTC	CASSLTGTSGRSSYNEQFF
NA	TRBV7-3	few	TRBJ1-2	TGTGCCAGCAGCTCGACAGGTTCGAACTATGGCTACACCTTC	CASSSTGSNYGYTF
NA	TRBV4-2	few	TRBJ2-7	TGTGCCAGCAGCCAAGAATCCAGGGATCCCATTCCCTACGAGCAGTACTTC	CASSQESRDPIPYEQYF
NA	TRBV5-4	NA	TRBJ2-1	TGTGCCAGCAGCCCCGGACTTAGTGAGCAGTTCTTC	CASSPGLSEQFF
TRBD1	TRBV5-1	NA	TRBJ1-2	TGCGCCAGCAGCTTTGGCCCCCGGACAGGGAGGTCCTATGGCTACACCTTC	CASSFGPRTGRSYGYTF
NA	TRBV28	NA	TRBJ2-7	TGTGCCAGCAGTCGGTACGAGCAGTACTTC	CASSRYEQYF
TRBD2	TRBV28	few	TRBJ2-7	TGTGCCAGCCGGACTAGCGGTTACGAGCAGTACTTC	CASRTSGYEQYF
TRBD2	TRBV28	few	TRBJ2-5	TGTGCCAGCAGACTAGCGGTTGGGGAGACCCAGTACTTC	CASRLAVGETQYF
TRBD2	TRBV29-1	few	TRBJ2-1	TGCAGCGTTGTCCCAAACGGACTAGCGGGACACAATGAGCAGTTCTTC	CSVVPNGLAGHNEQFF
NA	TRBV28	NA	TRBJ2-7	TGTGCCAGCCCGGGCAGGGGCGGGGAGCAGTACTTC	CASPGRGGEQYF
TRBD1	TRBV18	few	TRBJ1-2	TGTGCCAGCTCACCACGGACAGGAAACTATGGCTACACCTTC	CASSPRTGNYGYTF
TRBD1	TRBV28	NA	TRBJ1-2	TGTGCCAGCAGCCCCAGCACCGGGACAGGGCTTAACTATGGCTACACCTTC	CASSPSTGTGLNYGYTF
NA	TRBV7-2	NA	TRBJ2-1	TGTGCCAGCGATGGGAGCTCCTACAATGAGCAGTTCTTC	CASDGSSYNEQFF
TRBD1	TRBV6-1	NA	TRBJ1-2	TGTGCCAGCAGTGAATACAGGGGGCGCAACTATGGCTACACCTTC	CASSEYRGRNYGYTF
NA	TRBV5-1	NA	TRBJ2-3	TGCGCCAGCAGCTTGGGATGGAGTTCAGCAGATACGCAGTATTTT	CASSLGWSSADTQYF
NA	TRBV2	few	TRBJ1-1	TGTGCCAGCAGTGGGCAAAGTTTCACTGAAGCTTTCTTT	CASSGQSFTEAFF
NA	TRBV7-9	NA	TRBJ1-4	TGTGCCAGCAGCTTAGCGCACGAGGAAAAACTGTTTTTT	CASSLAHEEKLFF
NA	TRBV5-1	NA	TRBJ1-5	TGCGCCAGCAGCTTGGACAGTGATCAGCCCCAGCATTTT	CASSLDSDQPQHF
TRBD2	TRBV30	NA	TRBJ2-7	TGTGCCGGGGCGGGGGGGATCGACGAGCAGTACTTC	CAGAGGIDEQYF
NA	TRBV5-1	NA	TRBJ2-3	TGCGCCAGCAGCTTGGATGGCAGGATGGGCACAGATACGCAGTATTTT	CASSLDGRMGTDTQYF
NA	TRBV6-1	few	TRBJ1-2	TGTGCCAGCAGCGCCGGGATGGGGTATGGCTACACCTTC	CASSAGMGYGYTF
NA	TRBV27	few	TRBJ1-5	TGTGCCAGCAGTTTAAACAGGGCCCTCAATCAGCCCCAGCATTTT	CASSLNRALNQPQHF
TRBD1	TRBV6-1	NA	TRBJ2-7	TGTGCCAGCAAACCGGGACAGGGGCGCGAGCAGTACTTC	CASKPGQGREQYF
NA	TRBV7-3	NA	TRBJ2-2	TGTGCCAGCAGCGCGGACATCGCGAACACCGGGGAGCTGTTTTTT	CASSADIANTGELFF
TRBD2	TRBV29-1	NA	TRBJ2-3	TGCAGCGTTGAGCGGGGGAGAAGGGATACGCAGTATTTT	CSVERGRRDTQYF
NA	TRBV18	NA	TRBJ2-1	TGTGCCAGCTCACCACCGCAGGGGGGCTCCTACAATGAGCAGTTCTTC	CASSPPQGGSYNEQFF
TRBD2	TRBV9	few	TRBJ2-1	TGTGCCAGCAGCGGACTAGCGGGAGCCCCCGCGGGCTCCTACAATGAGCAGTTCTTC	CASSGLAGAPAGSYNEQFF
NA	TRBV5-6	few	TRBJ1-1	TGTGCCAGCAGCTTGTACGGGGGCACTGAAGCTTTCTTT	CASSLYGGTEAFF
NA	TRBV30	NA	TRBJ1-1	TGTGCCTGGAGTTCTTGGCAGGATGGTTTCTTT	CAWSSWQDGFF
NA	TRBV4-2	few	TRBJ2-3	TGTGCCAGCAGCCTGGAGGACACAGATACGCAGTATTTT	CASSLEDTDTQYF
NA	TRBV19	once	TRBJ1-1	TGTGCCAGTAGTTCCCAGATTGGCACTGAAGCTTTCTTT	CASSSQIGTEAFF
TRBD2	TRBV30	NA	TRBJ2-1	TGTGCCTGGAGTGGTTTAGCGGGGAGCTCCTACAATGAGCAGTTCTTC	CAWSGLAGSSYNEQFF
NA	TRBV5-6	NA	TRBJ2-7	TGTGCCAGCAGCTTGTTTACAGGCTACGAGCAGTACTTC	CASSLFTGYEQYF
TRBD2	TRBV6-5	NA	TRBJ2-1	TGTGCCAGCACCACCGGGACTAGCGGGAGGGGTGAGCAGTTCTTC	CASTTGTSGRGEQFF
NA	TRBV9	few	TRBJ2-1	TGTGCCAGCAGCTCCCCCGTCGGTGAGCAGTTCTTC	CASSSPVGEQFF
TRBD1	TRBV4-1	few	TRBJ2-1	TGCGCCAGCAGCCACCCTAGGACAGGGGGCGCGAGGTTCTTC	CASSHPRTGGARFF
NA	TRBV18	NA	TRBJ1-2	TGTGCCAGCTCACCACGTCAGGCAGCCGATGGCTACACCTTC	CASSPRQAADGYTF
TRBD2	TRBV11-2	NA	TRBJ2-7	TGTGCCAGCAGCCGAGGGACTAGCGGCAACTACGAGCAGTACTTC	CASSRGTSGNYEQYF